The 6 T cell receptor beta chains listed next were all sequenced from one sample in a study of CD8 T cells in Susac syndrome. RNA was extracted with the RNeasy kit, and a quantity of roughly 0.45 to 1 ug was reverse transcribed using random hexamers. TCRdb independently ran MiXCR on the immunoSEQ multiplex PCR reads; one entry per CDR3 protein. The repertoire holds roughly 200,000 distinct CDR3 sequences, with just under 95% as singletons. Material for sequencing was CD4+ T cells from PBMCs. The receptors shown here come from a human donor with Susac syndrome.

The rearrangement links TRBV4-2 to TRBJ1-1; D is undetermined. Germline V gives CDR1 LGHNA, CDR2 YNFKEQ. Trimming left V 2 bases short and J 7 bases short, with 23 bases between. CDR3 length equals 17 residues. In DNA, the CDR3 is TGTGCCAGCAGCCAACCCACAACCCCCGCGGGCACCTTTGAAGCTTTCTTT. Residues: CASSQPTTPAGTFEAFF.

The chain employs TRBV28 and TRBJ1-1, with 9 bases fitting TRBD1. The CDR3 contains 15 residues. V shed 5 bases and J 5 bases; nucleotides not matched to a gene: 9. The germline V gene has CDR1 MDHEN and CDR2 SYDVKM. CDR3 DNA sequence: TGTGCCAGCAGTCCAACCGGGACAGGGATGACTGAAGCTTTCTTT. The encoded protein is CASSPTGTGMTEAFF.

The chain uses TRBV5-1 and TRBJ1-4; TRBD1 matches 10 bases. This CDR3 has 15 residues. From germline, CDR1 is SGHRS and CDR2 YFSETQ. With 4 bases clipped from V and 7 bases from J, the junction kept 7 bases outside the gene matches. CDR3 DNA sequence: TGCGCCAGCAGCGGGACAGGGGATGGTGGTGAAAAACTGTTTTTT. It codes for CASSGTGDGGEKLFF. Supplemented by reference TRBV5-1 and TRBJ1-4, the full variable domain reads KAGVTQTPRYLIKTRGQQVTLSCSPISGHRSVSWYQQTPGQGLQFLFEYFSETQRNKGNFPGRFSGRQFSNSRSEMNVSTLELGDSALYLCASSGTGDGGEKLFFGSGTQLSVL.

The chain has TRBV14 and TRBJ1-1; TRBD1 matches 7 bases. The J segment lost 8 bases and the V segment lost 1 base, leaving 7 bases of the junction unmatched. The CDR3 is made up of 14 amino acids. Germline lookup yields CDR1 SGHDN and CDR2 FVKESK. CDR3 residues: CASSQVRGGEEAFF. DNA of the CDR3: TGTGCCAGCAGCCAAGTAAGAGGGGGCGAGGAAGCTTTCTTT.

In its sample, this clonotype was seen a few times. This sequence joins TRBV18 and TRBJ2-3; 8 bases are a match to TRBD2. Trimming took 1 base from V and 0 from J; bases not matched to a gene: 0. This CDR3 has 15 residues. Germline loops: CDR1 KGHSH, CDR2 LQKENI. In nucleotides, the CDR3 is TGTGCCAGCTCACCACTAGCGGGGAGCACAGATACGCAGTATTTT. It translates to CASSPLAGSTDTQYF. The whole variable domain, filled in from reference TRBV18 and TRBJ2-3, reads NAGVMQNPRHLVRRRGQEARLRCSPMKGHSHVYWYRQLPEEGLKFMVYLQKENIIDESGMPKERFSAEFPKEGPSILRIQQVVRGDSAAYFCASSPLAGSTDTQYFGPGTRLTVL.

The chain is built from TRBV6-6 and TRBJ2-1, with D possibly called TRBD1 or TRBD2 (5 bases each). V lost 8 bases, J lost 14 bases, and 25 bases lay in between. The CDR3 sequence is 14 residues long. Looked up from germline, CDR1 is MNHNY and CDR2 is SVGAGI (reference sequence). CDR3 residues: CASRISSGAPFEFF. The CDR3 coding sequence is TGTGCCAGCCGTATCTCGTCCGGGGCCCCTTTCGAGTTCTTC.